Included here is one TCR beta chain sequence, with context. Its antigen is not identified. Relapsing-remitting disease, either stable or active, was present in the multiple sclerosis controls, who were treatment-naive patients. The sample is drawn from a study of CD8 T cells in Susac syndrome. Whole-study findings and limits: Only a relatively small number of individuals were included in the TCR sequencing and HLA analysis.

Per the germline V gene, CDR1 is SGHDT and CDR2 is YYEEEE. CDR3 length: 12 residues. Trimming took 4 bases from V and 2 from J, leaving 5 bases between them. The RNA input was about 0.5 to 1 ug, and it was reverse transcribed with random hexamers. Multiplex PCR with immunoSEQ amplified the TCR beta CDR3 across 54 Vbeta and 13 Jbeta. One entry per CDR3 protein, called by TCRdb with MiXCR from the immunoSEQ multiplex PCR reads. The sample holds 150,000 to 200,000 distinct CDR3 sequences, approximately 93% seen once. The chain has TRBV5-6 and TRBJ2-3; D not certain. This receptor was obtained from a human donor with multiple sclerosis. Sequencing was done on a sample of CD4+ T cells from PBMCs. The CDR3 nucleotides read TGTGCCAGCAGCCCCTACACAGATACGCAGTATTTT. Translated: CASSPYTDTQYF.